This T cell receptor beta chain was found in a study of Graves' ophthalmopathy and Graves' hyperthyroidism (dated by TCRdb to between 2017 and 2018). Study-level background: Stable hyperthyroidism was defined as no progression to ophthalmopathy within 18 months of follow-up. To tell Graves' ophthalmopathy apart from Graves' hyperthyroidism, and to predict which patients would progress to ophthalmopathy, the study relied on TCR beta repertoire signatures. In total, around 140 blood samples were TCR-sequenced: 40 to 45 ophthalmopathy, roughly 77 hyperthyroidism and approximately 17 hyperthyroidism-to-ophthalmopathy patients. To explore V-J signatures distinguishing ophthalmopathy from hyperthyroidism, a discovery set of some 100 patients (fewer than 45 ophthalmopathy, about 57 stable hyperthyroidism) was enrolled. An independent validation cohort comprised some 19 hyperthyroidism patients and 15 to 17 patients who later progressed from hyperthyroidism to ophthalmopathy. In about six hyperthyroidism patients, T-cell repertoires of thyroid tissue and blood were compared. Following sample collection, hyperthyroidism patients were given methimazole at a starting dose of 30 mg daily, and ophthalmopathy patients were given high-dose intravenous methylprednisolone. The research as a whole found: Among expanded thyroid clonotypes with frequency above 0.001, most also showed up in blood, which suggests that blood repertoires may reflect the thyroid immune response. In validation, the model predicted ophthalmopathy progression with about 71% sensitivity and 72.22% specificity; some twelve predicted patients were CT-confirmed with GO in a median of around 6 months. In cross-validation, the 13-signature model distinguished ophthalmopathy from stable hyperthyroidism with around 90% sensitivity and about 81% specificity, while in the test set the corresponding values were about 80% and 75%. Sample size was not statistically predetermined, and group allocation was not concealed from the investigators.

For repertoire sequencing, TCR beta CDR3 regions were amplified from RNA transcripts. A first-round RT-PCR used HTBI primers with the Qiagen OneStep RT-PCR kit, followed by a second-round multiplex PCR, size selection and purification. Libraries were sequenced paired-end with 100 bp reads on an Illumina HiSeq2000. On the study's bioinformatics: Reads were processed with SOAPnuke, discarding reads with adapters, uncalled bases, mean Phred below 15, or no exact constant-primer or identifier match. High-quality paired reads were merged with COPE v1.2.5. Each unique nucleotide sequence was treated as a clonotype, and MiTCR v1.1 was used to align the clonotypes to the IMGT TRB V, D and J references. Only V-J combinations with frequency above 0.0001 were analysed, covering around 99% of repertoires. A TCR clonal expansion and chaos score per V-J combination was defined as the ratio of F50 clonal expansion to chaos observed in the TCRdist matrix. Welch's t-statistics and random forest were used to narrow the features down to approximately 13 V-J combinations, which were then fed into a naive Bayes classifier. The Morisita-Horn index was used to measure how similar the thyroid and blood repertoires were. TCRdb reworked the public reads: Q25 trimming with fastp, MiXCR clone assembly, productive beta chains retained. CDR3 protein duplicates are merged, each entry listing the most common genes and DNA. What appears here as the V and J calls and clone size reflects TCRdb's work, not the paper's. In this sample the table shows about 1.2 million distinct CDR3 sequences, roughly two fifths of which occur a single time. Of the sample, 11% falls within the top ten clones.

The CDR3 has 14 amino acids, counting the end cysteine and phenylalanine. The kept DNA is CDR3 alone, 42 bases in frame from the first base. The V and J ends are trimmed by 5 bases and 2 bases, leaving 13 bases between them. CDR1 and CDR2 were assigned from the germline V gene as SGHRS and YFSETQ. Hyperthyroidism patients were newly diagnosed, with disease duration under 2 months, and aged 18 to 65 years. Patients with other autoimmune diseases, uncontrolled infections, pregnancy or lactation were excluded from the study. Clinical symptoms, serum thyroxine, TRAb, thyroid ultrasound and orbital computed tomography formed the basis of the diagnosis. Total RNA was extracted using Trizol reagent, and RNA quality was checked on an Agilent 2100 Bioanalyzer. This clonotype was detected ten times or more. This clone's antigen is unknown. It has no much larger one-base neighbor in the sample; base qualities were not kept.

The chain is made from TRBV5-1 and TRBJ1-2, with no D gene named confidently. Sequenced sample: peripheral blood or thyroid tissue (not recorded which). The source of this sequence is an adult man with Graves' hyperthyroidism. The encoded CDR3 is CASSFKGENYGYTF. The DNA sequence follows: TGCGCCAGCAGTTTTAAGGGAGAGAACTATGGCTACACCTTC.